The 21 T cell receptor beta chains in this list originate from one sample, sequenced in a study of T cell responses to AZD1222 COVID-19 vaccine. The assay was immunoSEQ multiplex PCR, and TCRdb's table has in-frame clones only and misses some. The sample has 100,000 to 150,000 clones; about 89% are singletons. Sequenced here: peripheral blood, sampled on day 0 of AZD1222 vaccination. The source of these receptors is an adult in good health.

The CDR3 is CASSSGSSREQYF. The CDR3 nucleotides are TGTGCCAGCAGCTCCGGGTCCTCACGCGAGCAGTACTTC. J is TRBJ2-7 and V is TRBV13; D gene ambiguous. Trimming stripped 4 bases from V and 6 bases from J, with 13 bases between. This CDR3 contains 13 residues. CDR1 PRHDT and CDR2 FYEKMQ come from the germline V gene (reference sequence).

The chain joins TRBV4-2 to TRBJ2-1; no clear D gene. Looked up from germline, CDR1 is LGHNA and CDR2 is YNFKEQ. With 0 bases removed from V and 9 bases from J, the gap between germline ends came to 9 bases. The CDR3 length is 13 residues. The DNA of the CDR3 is TGTGCCAGCAGCCAAGACACGGTTGGTGAGCAGTTCTTC. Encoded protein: CASSQDTVGEQFF.

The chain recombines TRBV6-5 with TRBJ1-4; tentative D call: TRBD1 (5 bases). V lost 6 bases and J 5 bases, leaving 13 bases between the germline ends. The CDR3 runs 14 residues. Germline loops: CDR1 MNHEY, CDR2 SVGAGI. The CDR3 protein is CASRPRAGNEKLFF. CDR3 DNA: TGTGCCAGCAGACCCAGGGCAGGGAATGAAAAACTGTTTTTT.

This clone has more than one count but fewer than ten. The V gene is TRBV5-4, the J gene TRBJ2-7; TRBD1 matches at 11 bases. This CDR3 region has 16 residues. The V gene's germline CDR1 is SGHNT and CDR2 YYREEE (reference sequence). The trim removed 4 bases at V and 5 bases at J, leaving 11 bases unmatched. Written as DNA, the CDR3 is TGTGCCAGCAGCCGGGGGGTTCCGGGACAGGGGGACGAGCAGTACTTC. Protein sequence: CASSRGVPGQGDEQYF.

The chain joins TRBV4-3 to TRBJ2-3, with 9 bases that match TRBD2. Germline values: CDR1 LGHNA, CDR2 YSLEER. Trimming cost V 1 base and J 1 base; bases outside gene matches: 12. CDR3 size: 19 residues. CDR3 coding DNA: TGCGCCAGCAGCCAAGGGGGAGCGGGAGGAGGGTTTGGCACAGATACGCAGTATTTT. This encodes CASSQGGAGGGFGTDTQYF.

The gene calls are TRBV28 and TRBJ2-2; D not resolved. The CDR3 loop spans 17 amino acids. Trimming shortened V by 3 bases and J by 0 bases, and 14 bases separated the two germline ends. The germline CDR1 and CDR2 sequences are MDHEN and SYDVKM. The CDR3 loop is CASSFVFGSANTGELFF. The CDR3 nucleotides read TGTGCCAGCAGTTTTGTGTTTGGGTCGGCGAACACCGGGGAGCTGTTTTTT.

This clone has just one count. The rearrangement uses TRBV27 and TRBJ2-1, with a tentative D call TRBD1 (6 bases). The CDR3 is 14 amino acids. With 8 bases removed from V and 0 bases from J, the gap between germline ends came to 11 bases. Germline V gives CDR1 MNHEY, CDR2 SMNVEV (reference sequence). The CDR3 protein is CASGDISSYNEQFF. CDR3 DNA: TGTGCCAGCGGGGACATTAGCTCCTACAATGAGCAGTTCTTC.

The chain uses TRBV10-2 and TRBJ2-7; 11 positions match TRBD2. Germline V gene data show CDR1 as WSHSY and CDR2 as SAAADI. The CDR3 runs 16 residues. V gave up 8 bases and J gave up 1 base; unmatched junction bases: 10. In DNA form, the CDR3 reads TGCGCCAGCCAGAGGAGACTAGCGGGATCTTCCTACGAGCAGTACTTC. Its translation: CASQRRLAGSSYEQYF.

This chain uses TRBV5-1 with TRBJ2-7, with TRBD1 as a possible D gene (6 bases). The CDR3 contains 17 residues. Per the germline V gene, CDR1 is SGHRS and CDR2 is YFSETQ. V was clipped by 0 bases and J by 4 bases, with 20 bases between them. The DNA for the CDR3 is TGCGCCAGCAGCTTGGCATTACAGGGTGGAGGACATTACGAGCAGTACTTC. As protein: CASSLALQGGGHYEQYF.

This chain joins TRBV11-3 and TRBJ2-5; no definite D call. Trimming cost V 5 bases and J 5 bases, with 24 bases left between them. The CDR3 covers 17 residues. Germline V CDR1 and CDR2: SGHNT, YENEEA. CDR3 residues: CASSLYTTGTLGETQYF. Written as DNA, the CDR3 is TGTGCCAGCAGCCTATACACCACTGGTACACTTGGGGAGACCCAGTACTTC. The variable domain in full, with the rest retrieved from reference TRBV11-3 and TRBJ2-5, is EAGVVQSPRYKIIEKKQPVAFWCNPISGHNTLYWYLQNLGQGPELLIRYENEEAVDDSQLPKDRFSAERLKGVDSTLKIQPAELGDSAVYLCASSLYTTGTLGETQYFGPGTRLLVL.

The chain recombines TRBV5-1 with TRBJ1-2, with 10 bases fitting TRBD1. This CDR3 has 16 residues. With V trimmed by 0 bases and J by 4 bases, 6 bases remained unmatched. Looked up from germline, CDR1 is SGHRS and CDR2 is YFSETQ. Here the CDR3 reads CASSLDGTGAGYGYTF. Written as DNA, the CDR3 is TGCGCCAGCAGCTTGGATGGGACAGGGGCAGGCTATGGCTACACCTTC.

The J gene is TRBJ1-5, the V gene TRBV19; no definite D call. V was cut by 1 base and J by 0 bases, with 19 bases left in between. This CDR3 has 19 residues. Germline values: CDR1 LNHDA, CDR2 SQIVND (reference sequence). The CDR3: CASSIVIFRLPNSNQPQHF. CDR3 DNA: TGTGCCAGTAGTATAGTAATATTTAGGCTACCCAATAGCAATCAGCCCCAGCATTTT.

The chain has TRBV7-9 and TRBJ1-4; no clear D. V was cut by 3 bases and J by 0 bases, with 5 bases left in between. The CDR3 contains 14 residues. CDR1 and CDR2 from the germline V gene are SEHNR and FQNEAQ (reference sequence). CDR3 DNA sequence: TGTGCCAGCAGCTTCGCAGCAACTAATGAAAAACTGTTTTTT. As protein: CASSFAATNEKLFF.

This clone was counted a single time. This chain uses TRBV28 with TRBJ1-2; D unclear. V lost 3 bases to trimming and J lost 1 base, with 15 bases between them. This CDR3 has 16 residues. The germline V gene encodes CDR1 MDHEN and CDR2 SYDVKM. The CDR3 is CASSLAGQIFNYGYTF. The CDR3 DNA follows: TGTGCCAGCAGTTTGGCTGGGCAGATCTTTAACTATGGCTACACCTTC.

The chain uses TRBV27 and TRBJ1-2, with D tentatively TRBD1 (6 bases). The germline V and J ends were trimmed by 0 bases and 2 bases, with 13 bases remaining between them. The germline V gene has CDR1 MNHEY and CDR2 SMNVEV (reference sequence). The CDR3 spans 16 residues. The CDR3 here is CASSLSLQGANYGYTF. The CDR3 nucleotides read TGTGCCAGCAGTTTATCGCTACAGGGAGCAAACTATGGCTACACCTTC.

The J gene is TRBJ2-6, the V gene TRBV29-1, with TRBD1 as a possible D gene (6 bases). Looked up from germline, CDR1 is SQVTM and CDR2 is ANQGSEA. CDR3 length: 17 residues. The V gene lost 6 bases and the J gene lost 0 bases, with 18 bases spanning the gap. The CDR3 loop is CSVGERTEDSGANVLTF. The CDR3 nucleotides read TGCAGCGTGGGGGAACGGACAGAAGACTCTGGGGCCAACGTCCTGACTTTC.

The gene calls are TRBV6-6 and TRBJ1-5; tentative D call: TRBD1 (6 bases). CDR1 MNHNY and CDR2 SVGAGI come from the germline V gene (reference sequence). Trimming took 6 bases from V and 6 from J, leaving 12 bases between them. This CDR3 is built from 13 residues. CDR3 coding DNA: TGTGCCAGCAGGGGGGCGATCGGTCAGCCCCAGCATTTT. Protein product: CASRGAIGQPQHF.

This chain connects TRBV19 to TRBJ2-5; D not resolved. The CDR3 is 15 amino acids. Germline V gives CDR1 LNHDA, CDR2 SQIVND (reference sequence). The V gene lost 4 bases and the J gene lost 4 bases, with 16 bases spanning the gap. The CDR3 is CASSSSDPIRETQYF. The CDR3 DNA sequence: TGTGCCAGTAGTAGCTCCGATCCGATAAGAGAGACCCAGTACTTC.

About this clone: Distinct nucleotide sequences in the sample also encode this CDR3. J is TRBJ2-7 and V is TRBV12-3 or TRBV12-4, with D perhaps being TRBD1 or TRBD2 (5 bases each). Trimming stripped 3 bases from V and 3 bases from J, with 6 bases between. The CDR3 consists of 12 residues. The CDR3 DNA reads TGTGCCAGCAGTTTTGGGGGCTACGAGCAGTACTTC. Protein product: CASSFGGYEQYF.

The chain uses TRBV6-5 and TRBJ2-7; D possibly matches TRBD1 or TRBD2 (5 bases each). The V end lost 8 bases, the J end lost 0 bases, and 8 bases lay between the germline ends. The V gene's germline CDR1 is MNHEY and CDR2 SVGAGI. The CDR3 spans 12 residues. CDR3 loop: CASAGSSYEQYF. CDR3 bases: TGTGCCAGCGCAGGGAGCTCCTACGAGCAGTACTTC.

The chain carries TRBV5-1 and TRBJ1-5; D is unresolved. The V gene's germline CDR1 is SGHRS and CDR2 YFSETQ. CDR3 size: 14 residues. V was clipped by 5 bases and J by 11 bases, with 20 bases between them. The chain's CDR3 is CASSRSGPPGAQHF. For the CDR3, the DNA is TGCGCCAGCAGTCGATCCGGGCCCCCGGGAGCCCAGCATTTT.